These T cell receptor beta chains were read from a single sample in a study of blood T cell repertoires in COVID-19. This table comes from immunoSEQ multiplex PCR, and its TCRdb copy is limited to in-frame clones, with some not included. The sample records 99,000 or so clones, 80% to 90% being singletons. The sequenced sample consisted of peripheral blood. These TCRs come from a man in his fifties or sixties with acute or convalescent COVID-19. Each CDR3 is given with its conserved first and last residue. D genes are given only for firm matches. Expanded clones get a size class; other rows say once, few or many, or leave the size out.

.	TRBJ2-2	TRBD1	TRBV13	TGTGCCAGCAGCGGGACAGGGGGGGAGCTGTTTTTT	CASSGTGGELFF
.	TRBJ2-7	.	TRBV6-1	TGTGCCAGCAGTGAAGCGCGGGCGGAGCAGTACTTC	CASSEARAEQYF
once	TRBJ2-7	TRBD2	TRBV11-3	TGTGCCACCGGATCGACCGGGAGGGCCTACGAGCAGTACTTC	CATGSTGRAYEQYF
.	TRBJ2-7	.	TRBV5-4	TGTGCCAGCAGCTTGGAGTCAGGGGGGAGGGAGCAGTACTTC	CASSLESGGREQYF
.	TRBJ2-1	TRBD2	TRBV6-5	TGTGCCAGCAGTACAGCGGGAGTGGTCTACAATGAGCAGTTCTTC	CASSTAGVVYNEQFF
.	TRBJ1-6	.	TRBV5-1	TGCGCCAGCAGCTTGGCTACTGGGGCCAGATCACCCCTCCACTTT	CASSLATGARSPLHF
.	TRBJ1-1	.	TRBV7-9	TGTGCCAGCAGCCCAACGGGGTTTACCCGTGAAGCTTTCTTT	CASSPTGFTREAFF
few	TRBJ2-7	TRBD1	TRBV29-1	TGCAGCGTACGACAGGGGGAGTACTACGAGCAGTACTTC	CSVRQGEYYEQYF
.	TRBJ2-2	.	TRBV24-1	TGTGCCACCAGTGTGACGGGCACCGGGGAGCTGTTTTTT	CATSVTGTGELFF
.	TRBJ2-5	TRBD2	TRBV12-5	TGTGCTAGTGGTTTTGGGAGGGCCCCTTGGGAGACCCAGTACTTC	CASGFGRAPWETQYF
once	TRBJ2-3	TRBD2	TRBV7-2	TGTGCCAGCAGCTCCGGACTAGCGGGAGCCCCAGATACGCAGTATTTT	CASSSGLAGAPDTQYF
few	TRBJ1-1	.	TRBV6-5	TGTGCCAGCAGACAGCAGGGATGGGACACTGAAGCTTTCTTT	CASRQQGWDTEAFF
.	TRBJ2-4	TRBD1	TRBV2	TGTGCCAGCAGTCGGACAGGCGGTACCAAAAACATTCAGTACTTC	CASSRTGGTKNIQYF
.	TRBJ2-7	TRBD2	TRBV19	TGTGCCAGTAGGACTAGCGGGAGGCCCGAGCAGTACTTC	CASRTSGRPEQYF
.	TRBJ2-1	.	TRBV7-2	TGTGCCAGCAGCCCCGTAGCGGAAGCCTACAATGAGCAGTTCTTC	CASSPVAEAYNEQFF
.	TRBJ2-1	TRBD2	TRBV10-1	TGCGCCAGCAGTGAGAGGACTAGCGGTAAATACAATGAGCAGTTCTTC	CASSERTSGKYNEQFF
.	TRBJ2-5	TRBD2	TRBV5-1	TGCGCCAGCAGCTCGGGACTAGCGGGAGACGGTGAGACCCAGTACTTC	CASSSGLAGDGETQYF
.	TRBJ2-1	.	TRBV6-1	TGTGCCAGCAGTGAAACTTGGGTCGCGGTCTCCTACAATGAGCAGTTCTTC	CASSETWVAVSYNEQFF
.	TRBJ2-1	TRBD2	TRBV24-1	TGTGCCACCAGTGACCCGGGACTAGCGGGTGATAATGAGCAGTTCTTC	CATSDPGLAGDNEQFF
once	TRBJ2-7	.	TRBV21-1	TGTGCCAGCAGCAAACGACAGGGGTTCGACGAGCAGTACTTC	CASSKRQGFDEQYF
.	TRBJ1-1	TRBD1	TRBV28	TGTGCCAGCAATTCCCCCCGGGACAGTTGGAACACTGAAGCTTTCTTT	CASNSPRDSWNTEAFF
.	TRBJ2-1	.	TRBV5-1	TGCGCCAGCAGCTTGAGGGGGTGGGATGAGCAGTTCTTC	CASSLRGWDEQFF
.	TRBJ1-6	TRBD1	TRBV28	TGTGCCAGCAGTAGCGGGACAGGAGGGGATTCACCCCTCCACTTT	CASSSGTGGDSPLHF
.	TRBJ1-2	TRBD1	TRBV19	TGTGCCAGTAGCCCGACAGGGTCTTATGGCTACACCTTC	CASSPTGSYGYTF
.	TRBJ1-5	TRBD1	TRBV28	TGTGCCAGCAGTTCGTACAGGGGGAGCAATCAGCCCCAGCATTTT	CASSSYRGSNQPQHF
.	TRBJ2-2	.	TRBV5-1	TGCGCCAGCAGCTTGGACCAGTTGTGGGGGGAGCTGTTTTTT	CASSLDQLWGELFF
once	TRBJ2-3	TRBD2	TRBV7-2	TGTGCCAGCAGCTCACAAGCGGGGAGGGGCACAGATACGCAGTATTTT	CASSSQAGRGTDTQYF
.	TRBJ2-5	.	TRBV5-5	TGTGCCAGCAGCACTACAGGGTTCGGGGAGACCCAGTACTTC	CASSTTGFGETQYF
once	TRBJ2-1	TRBD1	TRBV27	TGTGCCAGCAGTTTTTCGGGACAGGGGTACAATGAGCAGTTCTTC	CASSFSGQGYNEQFF
.	TRBJ2-1	TRBD2	TRBV2	TGTGCCAGCAGCCTACGGGGGACTAGCGGGACTCTCAATGAGCAGTTCTTC	CASSLRGTSGTLNEQFF